The rows below give T cell receptor beta chains drawn from one sample of a study of OX40 agonist ivuxolimab in advanced cancers. The assay was immunoSEQ multiplex PCR, and TCRdb's table has in-frame clones only and misses some. The sample records 60,000 or so clones, roughly 84% being singletons. This material consisted of CD4+ or CD8+ T cells sorted from blood, taken in a trial of the OX40 agonist ivuxolimab. These receptors were collected from an adult with an advanced solid tumor such as melanoma, head and neck, liver or kidney cancer. Both conserved end residues are part of each CDR3. The D gene is left open where the match is weak. The size entry is marked missing in some rows and otherwise reads once, few, many or a size class.

d_call clone_size j_call v_call cdr3_nt cdr3_aa
. . TRBJ1-2 TRBV7-5 TGTGCCAGAAGCTCCAGGGACCCACCCCGGGACAGGGGGCACGGCTACACCTTC CARSSRDPPRDRGHGYTF
TRBD1 once TRBJ2-7 TRBV2 TGTGCCAGCAGGGACAGGGGGCGCCCCTACGAGCAGTACTTC CASRDRGRPYEQYF
TRBD2 . TRBJ2-1 TRBV29-1 TGCAGCGTTTCCGGGACTAGCGGGGCCAATGAGCAGTTCTTC CSVSGTSGANEQFF
. . TRBJ2-5 TRBV11-2 TGTGCCAGCAGCTTAGTTCTTGGGGTTCAAGAGACCCAGTACTTC CASSLVLGVQETQYF
TRBD2 . TRBJ2-3 TRBV4-2 TGTGCCAGCAGCCAAGAGAGGCGGGAGTCAGATACGCAGTATTTT CASSQERRESDTQYF
TRBD2 once TRBJ2-7 TRBV30 TGTGCCTGGGGACTAGCGGGAGTTTACGAGCAGTACTTC CAWGLAGVYEQYF
. . TRBJ2-7 TRBV30 TGTGCCTGGAGTGGGCTGGGGGAGACCTACGAGCAGTACTTC CAWSGLGETYEQYF
TRBD2 . TRBJ2-3 TRBV10-1 TGCGCCAGCAGCAGACTAGCGGGAGGAGGCACAGATACGCAGTATTTT CASSRLAGGGTDTQYF
. . TRBJ2-7 TRBV11-2 TGTGCCAGCAGCTTTAATCAGGGGAACATCTACGAGCAGTACTTC CASSFNQGNIYEQYF
TRBD1 . TRBJ1-1 TRBV10-3 TGTGCCATCAGTGAGGGGGCGACAGGGAGAAAGACTGAAGCTTTCTTT CAISEGATGRKTEAFF
. medium-sized TRBJ1-2 TRBV28 TGTGCCAGCAGTCCAAGGGACGGGCGCTACACCTTC CASSPRDGRYTF
. . TRBJ2-1 TRBV9 TGTGCCAGCAGCGTCGCATCAACTGGAAACAATGAGCAGTTCTTC CASSVASTGNNEQFF
. . TRBJ2-3 TRBV7-2 TGTGCCAGCAGCCCCGCCCAGCGGGGCACAGATACGCAGTATTTT CASSPAQRGTDTQYF
TRBD1 . TRBJ1-2 TRBV6-5 TGTGCCAGCAGTAAATCGACAGGGGCCAACTATGGCTACACCTTC CASSKSTGANYGYTF
. . TRBJ1-1 TRBV27 TGTGCCAGCAGTTTATCGCGGGGGCGAAGAGCTTTCTTT CASSLSRGRRAFF
. . TRBJ2-2 TRBV5-4 TGTGCCAGCAGTCGGAGTCAGCCACCGAGGGAGCTGTTTTTT CASSRSQPPRELFF
TRBD2 . TRBJ2-5 TRBV7-2 TGTGCCAGCAGCAATGACGGGAGGGCCGGAGAGACCCAGTACTTC CASSNDGRAGETQYF
TRBD2 . TRBJ2-7 TRBV6-6 TGTGCCAGCAGTTACCAGCGGGGGCCTTCCTACGAGCAGTACTTC CASSYQRGPSYEQYF
TRBD1 . TRBJ1-4 TRBV7-9 TGTGCCAGCAGCACCTGGACAGGGGACGAAAAACTGTTTTTT CASSTWTGDEKLFF
TRBD2 . TRBJ2-2 TRBV7-6 TGTGCCAGCAGCCCCGCACGACCGGGGGGGAGCGGGGAGCTGTTTTTT CASSPARPGGSGELFF
. . TRBJ1-3 TRBV19 TGTGCCAGTAGTCTGGCAGGGATGGCCTCTGGAAACACCATATATTTT CASSLAGMASGNTIYF
. . TRBJ2-2 TRBV28 TGTGCCAGCACCGACACGACGAACACCGGGGAGCTGTTTTTT CASTDTTNTGELFF
. . TRBJ2-1 TRBV7-3 TGTGCCAGCAGCCCACCTCCGGGACTCCACAATGAGCAGTTCTTC CASSPPPGLHNEQFF
TRBD1 . TRBJ1-5 TRBV10-3 TGTGCCATCAGTGAGGCGGGGGGGACAGGGGGTAATCAGCCCCAGCATTTT CAISEAGGTGGNQPQHF
. . TRBJ1-1 TRBV7-8 TGTGCCAGCAGCTACCGGGACAAGAACACTGAAGCTTTCTTT CASSYRDKNTEAFF
. . TRBJ2-5 TRBV5-4 TGTGCCAGCAGCTTGGGGTGGGGGCGAAAGACCCAGTACTTC CASSLGWGRKTQYF
TRBD1 . TRBJ1-1 TRBV7-6 TGTGCCAGCAGCGGACGGGACAGGGGGCGAGCTTTCTTT CASSGRDRGRAFF
TRBD2 . TRBJ2-1 TRBV19 TGTGCCAGTAGTAACCGACTAGCGGGGGGGGTATACAATGAGCAGTTCTTC CASSNRLAGGVYNEQFF
TRBD1 . TRBJ1-2 TRBV28 TGTGCCAGCAGTTTATTAGGGGACAGCTATGGCTACACCTTC CASSLLGDSYGYTF
. . TRBJ2-1 TRBV10-3 TGTGCCATCAGTGAGTTGGGGGGCGCTTCTGTTGAGCAGTTCTTC CAISELGGASVEQFF
TRBD1 . TRBJ2-7 TRBV28 TGTGCCAGCAGTCCGGGACAGGGGGCCCATGTGGACTTC CASSPGQGAHVDF
. few TRBJ1-2 TRBV11-3 TGTGCCAGCAGCCCGAAGCCGGGAGGCGTCTTC CASSPKPGGVF
TRBD2 . TRBJ2-7 TRBV2 TGTGCCAGCAGACTAGCGGGAGTAACCTACGAGCAGTACTTC CASRLAGVTYEQYF
. . TRBJ2-3 TRBV30 TGTGCCTGGAGGGCCCTGGGGGAGAGGGGCACAGATACGCAGTATTTT CAWRALGERGTDTQYF
TRBD2 once TRBJ2-7 TRBV5-4 TGTGCCAGCAGTACAACGCGCGGGAGGGTCCACGAGCAGTACTTC CASSTTRGRVHEQYF
TRBD2 few TRBJ2-7 TRBV6-5 TGTGCCAGCAGCGCCAGCGGGAGGGGCTCCTACGAGCAGTACTTC CASSASGRGSYEQYF
TRBD2 . TRBJ2-1 TRBV7-6 TGTGCCAGCAGCTTAGTAAGGCGAGGACTAGCCTACAATGAGCAGTTCTTC CASSLVRRGLAYNEQFF
. . TRBJ2-7 TRBV11-2 TGTGCCAGCAGTCAAACGTGGGAACGAGGCTACGAGCAGTACTTC CASSQTWERGYEQYF
. once TRBJ2-5 TRBV29-1 TGCAGCGTCGCAGAACAGGGCCAAGAGACCCAGTACTTC CSVAEQGQETQYF
TRBD1 few TRBJ1-6 TRBV27 TGTGCCAGCAGATCAGGGACAGTTCGTTCACCCCTCCACTTT CASRSGTVRSPLHF
. . TRBJ2-3 TRBV5-1 TGCGCCAGCAGCTTGGAGCGGTCTAGCACAGATACGCAGTATTTT CASSLERSSTDTQYF
TRBD1 . TRBJ2-7 TRBV10-2 TGCGCCAGCAGTGAGATTAACAGGGGGGCCTACGAGCAGTACTTC CASSEINRGAYEQYF
TRBD2 . TRBJ2-1 TRBV6-1 TGTGCCAGCAGTGGGTTAGCGGGAGTTTCCCACAATGAGCAGTTCTTC CASSGLAGVSHNEQFF
TRBD2 . TRBJ2-7 TRBV19 TGTGCCAGTACCCCGCTCCCGGGACTAGCGTTGGACGAGCAGTACTTC CASTPLPGLALDEQYF
TRBD1 . TRBJ1-4 TRBV5-5 TGTGCCAGCAGCCAGGGGACAGAACCGAATGAAAAACTGTTTTTT CASSQGTEPNEKLFF
TRBD2 . TRBJ2-7 TRBV28 TGTGCCAGCAGATCGGGGACTAGCAACCCCTACGAGCAGTACTTC CASRSGTSNPYEQYF
. few TRBJ1-2 TRBV7-2 TGTGCCAGCAGGACACGGAGCGCTAACTATGGCTACACCTTC CASRTRSANYGYTF
. . TRBJ2-7 TRBV5-4 TGTGCCAGCAGCCGCCGGGACTCGCGCCGCGAGCAGTACTTC CASSRRDSRREQYF
. . TRBJ1-2 TRBV28 TGTGCCAGCAGTTCCCGCCCTCAGGGAAGATATGGCTACACCTTC CASSSRPQGRYGYTF
. . TRBJ2-1 TRBV7-2 TGTGCCAGCAGGAGACGTGGCAGCTCCTACAATGAGCAGTTCTTC CASRRRGSSYNEQFF
. . TRBJ1-2 TRBV7-9 TGTGCCAGCAGCTCTGGGGCGTTAGGCTACACCTTC CASSSGALGYTF
TRBD2 . TRBJ2-3 TRBV28 TGTGCCAGCTTAGGGACTAGCGGGAGTGGGCCAGATACGCAGTATTTT CASLGTSGSGPDTQYF
TRBD2 once TRBJ2-3 TRBV7-6 TGTGCCAGCAGGCGGGAGTTGGGACGGACAGATACGCAGTATTTT CASRRELGRTDTQYF